A single sample is the source of the 2 T cell receptor beta chains below, sequenced in a study of T-cell memory formation after mild COVID-19. TCRdb processed the 5' RACE reads anew with MiXCR; each CDR3 protein has one entry. The sample holds roughly 190,000 distinct CDR3 sequences, 25% to 35% seen once. Sequencing was carried out using PBMCs or a T cell subset sorted from them (not recorded which). Receptors were obtained from an adult woman who had mild COVID-19 (a few samples of this study predate the infection). Cell type and time point are not known.

Turning to this clonotype: It is unclear where the CDR3 begins or ends on the DNA, so no DNA is shown, and the CDR3 is as TCRdb lists it. This chain uses TRBV20-1 with TRBJ2-2; the listed D gene, TRBD1, was not tested against the DNA. Germline CDR1 reads DFQATT; CDR2 reads SNEGSKA (reference sequence). The CDR3 has 14 residues if both end residues are counted. The CDR3 sequence: CSARTEESPGSCFF.

There are a few counts of this clonotype. The chain couples TRBV5-1 to TRBJ2-7; D unresolved. Trimming removed 4 bases from V and 2 bases from J, with 16 bases in between. The CDR3 sequence is 15 residues long. CDR1 and CDR2 (germline): SGHRS, YFSETQ. CDR3 residues: CASSQSRLQPYEQYF. The CDR3 coding sequence is TGCGCCAGCAGCCAAAGCAGGCTCCAGCCCTACGAGCAGTACTTC.